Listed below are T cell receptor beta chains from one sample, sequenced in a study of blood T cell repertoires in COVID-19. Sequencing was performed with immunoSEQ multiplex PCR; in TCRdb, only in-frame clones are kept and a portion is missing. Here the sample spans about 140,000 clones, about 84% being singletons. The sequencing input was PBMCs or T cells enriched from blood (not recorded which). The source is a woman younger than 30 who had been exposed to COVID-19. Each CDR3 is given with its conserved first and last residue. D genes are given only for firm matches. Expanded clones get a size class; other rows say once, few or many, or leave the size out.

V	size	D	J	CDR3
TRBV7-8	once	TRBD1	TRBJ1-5	CASHSGQINQPQHF
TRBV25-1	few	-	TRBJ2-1	CASSEFAGREQFF
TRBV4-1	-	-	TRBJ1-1	CASSQEIRTEAFF
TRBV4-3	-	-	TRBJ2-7	CASSLTETYEQYF
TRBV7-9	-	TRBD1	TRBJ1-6	CASSLPGGRPLHF
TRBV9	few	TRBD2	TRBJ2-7	CASSVSGTPNYEQYF
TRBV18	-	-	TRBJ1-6	CASSLVRGDSPLHF
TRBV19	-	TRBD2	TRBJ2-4	CASSPILAGGLDIQYF
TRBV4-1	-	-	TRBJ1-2	CASSQVREDGYTF
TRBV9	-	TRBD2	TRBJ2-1	CASSGGTSGRAPYNEQFF
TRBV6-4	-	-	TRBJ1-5	CASSVRQRNSNQPQHF
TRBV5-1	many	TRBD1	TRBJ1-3	CASTDRTGAGNTIYF
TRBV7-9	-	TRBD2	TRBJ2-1	CASRRLAGESEQFF
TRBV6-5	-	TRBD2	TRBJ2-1	CASSHGTSGNNEQFF
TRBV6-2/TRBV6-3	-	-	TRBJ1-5	CASSYSGAANQPQHF
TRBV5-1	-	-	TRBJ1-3	CASSSEGLAGNTIYF